This entry describes one T cell receptor beta chain. Its antigen is unknown. Each UMI harboured a 6-nucleotide sample barcode and was appended via template switching. Reprocessing the 5' RACE reads, TCRdb reports a single entry for every CDR3 protein and omits DNA. Reported are about 140,000 distinct CDR3 sequences; the ten largest clones contain 1% to 1.5%. CDR3 length: 14 amino acids. Looked up from germline, CDR1 is MDHEN and CDR2 is SYDVKM. Blood was drawn once per donor, and each sample measured more than 2 ml. The data originate from a study of monozygotic twins with inflammatory bowel disease. Study-level points and caveats: Patient repertoires may carry noise from differing immunosuppressive treatments. The sharing of clonotypes with others was lower in IBD patients than in healthy twins, especially with disease activity.

Source material: blood. This TCR was recovered from a human donor with ulcerative colitis or Crohn's disease, or a healthy co-twin of an affected twin (not recorded which). This chain uses TRBV28 with TRBJ2-1; the D gene TCRdb calls, TRBD1, cannot be checked with no DNA. CDR3 in amino acids: CASSEPGQANEQFF.